This entry features one T cell receptor (beta chain) sequence. The same CDR3 arises from other DNA sequences in this sample as well. This sample is drawn from a study of blood T cell repertoires in COVID-19. Sequenced by immunoSEQ multiplex PCR; TCRdb stores in-frame clones only, minus some. The data contain about 110,000 clones, around nine tenths of them singletons. Sequencing was performed on peripheral blood. The TCR comes from a man between 40 and 49 years old with acute or convalescent COVID-19.

This CDR3 is CASSLTSGYTDTQYF. CDR3 bases: TGTGCCAGCAGCTTGACTAGCGGATACACAGATACGCAGTATTTT. The chain uses TRBV7-6 and TRBJ2-3; 9 bases align to TRBD2. Trimming cost V 3 bases and J 2 bases; bases outside gene matches: 3. The CDR3 consists of 15 residues. Germline CDR1 reads SGHVS; CDR2 reads FNYEAQ. The full variable domain, in which reference TRBV7-6 and TRBJ2-3 provide the parts outside the CDR3, is GAGVSQSPRYKVTKRGQDVALRCDPISGHVSLYWYRQALGQGPEFLTYFNYEAQQDKSGLPNDRFSAERPEGSISTLTIQRTEQRDSAMYRCASSLTSGYTDTQYFGPGTRLTVL.